A single sample gave rise to the 32 T cell receptor beta chains below, sequenced in a study of early T cells in non-severe SARS-CoV-2 infection (dated by TCRdb to 2020 to 2022). Libraries were built with 5' RACE. Reads for this sample came from a NextSeq 500. TCRdb reprocessed the public reads (quality trimming at Q25 with fastp, clone calling with MiXCR) and kept in-frame beta chains. Identical CDR3 protein sequences are pooled into one entry, listed with their most common genes and DNA. A total of about 48,000 distinct CDR3 sequences appear in this sample, roughly 7.7% of them only once. Of the sample, 5.8% is held by the ten largest clones. The sequenced sample was whole blood. The receptors originated from an adult who was a healthcare worker with PCR-confirmed SARS-CoV-2 infection or an uninfected control (not recorded which).

The V call is TRBV29-1, the J call TRBJ2-5, with D uncertain. V was clipped by 3 bases and J by 7 bases, with 15 bases between them. CDR3 length: 13 amino acids. In germline, CDR1 is SQVTM, CDR2 ANQGSEA. The DNA for the CDR3 is TGCAGCGTTGATGGCAGTACCAAGAGGACCCAGTACTTC. Its translation is CSVDGSTKRTQYF.

The V call is TRBV11-2, the J call TRBJ2-1; D unclear. V dropped 1 base and J dropped 4 bases, with 14 bases sitting between them. The CDR3 consists of 16 residues. Looked up from germline, CDR1 is SGHAT and CDR2 is FQNNGV. This chain's CDR3 is CASSLGPTRTYNEQFF. CDR3 DNA: TGTGCCAGCAGCTTAGGACCCACCAGAACATACAATGAGCAGTTCTTC.

Many counts were recorded for this clonotype. This rearrangement joins TRBV19 to TRBJ2-7; no reliable D call. Looked up from germline, CDR1 is LNHDA and CDR2 is SQIVND (reference sequence). This CDR3 is 13 amino acids long. V lost 5 bases, J lost 1 base, and 9 bases lay in between. The CDR3 protein is CASSPGPSYEQYF. CDR3 bases: TGTGCCAGTAGTCCTGGGCCTTCCTACGAGCAGTACTTC.

This clonotype was counted at least ten times. The V gene is TRBV27, the J gene TRBJ1-5, with TRBD1 as a possible D gene (6 bases). Per the germline V gene, CDR1 is MNHEY and CDR2 is SMNVEV (reference sequence). Trimming removed 5 bases at V and 5 bases at J, with 13 bases between. The length of the CDR3 is 14 residues. The chain's CDR3 is CASSRQGLHQPQHF. Here the CDR3 DNA reads TGTGCCAGCAGTCGGCAGGGGCTCCATCAGCCCCAGCATTTT.

This clonotype came up many times. The chain uses TRBV12-3 or TRBV12-4 and TRBJ2-3; D call uncertain. The germline V and J ends were trimmed by 3 bases and 1 base, with 5 bases remaining between them. This CDR3 is 13 amino acids long. CDR3 DNA sequence: TGTGCCAGCAGTTTGAGCGGCACAGATACGCAGTATTTT. Its protein product is CASSLSGTDTQYF.

This clonotype has a handful of counts. The gene calls are TRBV5-1 and TRBJ2-4; the match to TRBD1 covers 9 bases. The V gene end was trimmed by 1 base and the J gene end by 5 bases; junction bases not matched to a gene: 7. The CDR3 length is 16 residues. Germline CDR1 is SGHRS and CDR2 is YFSETQ. The CDR3 region is CASSLMTGQGQNIQYF. Written as DNA, the CDR3 is TGCGCCAGCAGCTTGATGACAGGACAGGGGCAAAACATTCAGTACTTC.

This chain uses TRBV7-2 with TRBJ2-3; TRBD2 matches at 8 bases. Trimming took 5 bases from V and 11 from J; bases not matched to a gene: 9. The germline V gene has CDR1 SGHTA and CDR2 FQGNSA. This CDR3 has 13 residues. As DNA, the CDR3 is TGTGCCAGCAGCGGCCGGGGGGGGATCAGGCAGTATTTT. Protein sequence: CASSGRGGIRQYF.

The sample holds many counts of this clonotype. The V gene is TRBV9, the J gene TRBJ2-7; tentatively, D is TRBD1 (6 bases). V was cut by 5 bases and J by 2 bases, with 14 bases left in between. The CDR3 is made up of 14 amino acids. CDR1 and CDR2 from the germline V gene are SGDLS and YYNGEE. The CDR3 region has the DNA TGTGCCAGCAGTACAGGGTTCACCCCCTACGAGCAGTACTTC. It codes for CASSTGFTPYEQYF. Full variable domain (remainder filled in from reference TRBV9 and TRBJ2-7): DSGVTQTPKHLITATGQRVTLRCSPRSGDLSVYWYQQSLDQGLQFLIQYYNGEERAKGNILERFSAQQFPDLHSELNLSSLELGDSALYFCASSTGFTPYEQYFGPGTRLTVT.

Many counts were recorded for this clonotype. This chain links TRBV24-1 with TRBJ1-5; D not resolved. The V end lost 7 bases, the J end lost 1 base, and 10 bases lay between the germline ends. The CDR3 is made up of 14 amino acids. Germline V lookup: CDR1 KGHDR, CDR2 SFDVKD. This chain's CDR3 is CATSEGWSNQPQHF. As DNA, the CDR3 is TGTGCCACCAGCGAGGGTTGGAGCAATCAGCCCCAGCATTTT.

This clonotype occurred a few times. This chain connects TRBV14 to TRBJ1-1; no firm D call. Germline assignment: CDR1 SGHDN and CDR2 FVKESK. The CDR3 sequence is 13 residues long. V dropped 3 bases and J dropped 3 bases, with 8 bases sitting between them. CDR3 in DNA: TGTGCCAGCAGCCACCTAGAGGACACTGAAGCTTTCTTT. It translates to CASSHLEDTEAFF. Full variable domain (outside the CDR3, taken from reference TRBV14 and TRBJ1-1): EAGVTQFPSHSVIEKGQTVTLRCDPISGHDNLYWYRRVMGKEIKFLLHFVKESKQDESGMPNNRFLAERTGGTYSTLKVQPAELEDSGVYFCASSHLEDTEAFFGQGTRLTVV.

This clonotype was counted between two and nine times. This sequence joins TRBV5-4 and TRBJ2-3, with TRBD2 matching 8 bases. The CDR3 is 14 residues long. Germline V gives CDR1 SGHNT, CDR2 YYREEE (reference sequence). Trimming took 10 bases from V and 1 from J; bases not matched to a gene: 8. CDR3 in DNA: TGTGCCGTTACGGGGGGGCCGCGCACAGATACGCAGTATTTT. Translated: CAVTGGPRTDTQYF. Based on the CDR3 plus reference TRBV5-4 and TRBJ2-3, the full variable domain is ETGVTQSPTHLIKTRGQQVTLRCSSQSGHNTVSWYQQALGQGPQFIFQYYREEENGRGNFPPRFSGLQFPNYSSELNVNALELDDSALYLCAVTGGPRTDTQYFGPGTRLTVL.

At least ten counts were recorded for this clonotype. The CDR3 sequence: CASSLQGAGTEAFF. DNA of the CDR3: TGTGCCAGCAGTTTACAGGGGGCAGGCACTGAAGCTTTCTTT. The rearrangement links TRBV6-5 to TRBJ1-1; 9 positions agree with TRBD1. The trim removed 4 bases at V and 4 bases at J, leaving 4 bases unmatched. From germline, CDR1 is MNHEY and CDR2 SVGAGI. The CDR3 contains 14 residues.

The chain couples TRBV7-8 to TRBJ2-1; D is unresolved. The length of the CDR3 is 13 residues. CDR1 and CDR2 from the germline V gene are SGHVS and FQNEAQ. Trimming cost V 2 bases and J 6 bases, with 8 bases left between them. The CDR3 spells CASSLRPSNEQFF. As DNA, the CDR3 is TGTGCCAGCAGCTTAAGACCTAGCAATGAGCAGTTCTTC.

The V gene is TRBV19, the J gene TRBJ2-1; D ambiguous. This CDR3 region has 14 residues. The V end lost 1 base, the J end lost 3 bases, and 7 bases lay between the germline ends. CDR1 and CDR2 (germline): LNHDA, SQIVND (reference sequence). CDR3: CASSIARDYNEQFF. In nucleotides, the CDR3 is TGTGCCAGTAGTATAGCTAGAGACTACAATGAGCAGTTCTTC.

This clonotype was detected only a few times. The V and J genes are TRBV7-2 and TRBJ1-1, with TRBD1 matching 7 bases. From germline, CDR1 is SGHTA and CDR2 FQGNSA. Losses at the gene ends were 6 bases for V and 0 bases for J; bases not matched to a gene: 4. CDR3 length: 14 residues. CDR3 DNA sequence: TGTGCCAGCAGGTACAGGGGCATGAACACTGAAGCTTTCTTT. As protein: CASRYRGMNTEAFF.

The table lists this clonotype with a few counts. The rearrangement links TRBV6-2 or TRBV6-3 to TRBJ2-2; tentative D call: TRBD2 (6 bases). From germline, CDR1 is MNHEY and CDR2 SVGEGT. Between the trimmed V and J ends, which lost 6 bases and 4 bases, there was a span of 9 bases. This CDR3 region has 13 residues. The CDR3 DNA sequence: TGTGCCAGCAGCCGGGGGATCACCGGGGAGCTGTTTTTT. Its translation is CASSRGITGELFF.

This clonotype occurred a few times. The chain has TRBV7-2 and TRBJ2-1, with D unresolved. Trimming shortened V by 4 bases and J by 4 bases, and 8 bases separated the two germline ends. The CDR3 length is 13 residues. From germline, CDR1 is SGHTA and CDR2 FQGNSA. CDR3 DNA: TGTGCCAGCAGCTGGGCAGAGTACAATGAGCAGTTCTTC. It yields the protein CASSWAEYNEQFF.

This clonotype was seen ten or more times. This chain uses TRBV12-3 or TRBV12-4 with TRBJ1-6; perhaps TRBD1 as D (5 bases). V shed 7 bases and J shed 7 bases, with 11 bases lying between them. CDR3 length: 13 residues. This chain's CDR3 is CASMSRENSPLHF. Written as DNA, the CDR3 is TGTGCCAGCATGAGCAGGGAGAATTCACCCCTCCACTTT.

This clonotype was seen at least ten times. This chain links TRBV12-3 or TRBV12-4 with TRBJ1-2; a possible D gene is TRBD1 (5 bases). The CDR3 spans 14 residues. V gave up 3 bases and J gave up 5 bases, with 13 bases separating them. Written as DNA, the CDR3 is TGTGCCAGCAGTTTTGTAGGGGTAGGGTATGGCTACACCTTC. Translation: CASSFVGVGYGYTF.

This clonotype came up many times. The V call is TRBV15, the J call TRBJ1-2; a weak D match, TRBD1 (5 bases). Trimming cost V 4 bases and J 2 bases, with 11 bases left between them. The CDR3 is 14 amino acids. The germline gives CDR1 LNHNV, CDR2 YYDKDF (reference sequence). The CDR3 coding sequence is TGTGCCACCAGCAAGATGGGGGGAAACTATGGCTACACCTTC. Translated, it gives CATSKMGGNYGYTF.

This chain uses TRBV29-1 with TRBJ1-4; the D is unclear. The CDR3 runs 12 residues. Germline CDR1 and CDR2: SQVTM and ANQGSEA. The V and J ends lost 4 bases and 0 bases respectively, with 3 bases between them. The CDR3 here is CSVAATNEKLFF. Written as DNA, the CDR3 is TGCAGCGTTGCGGCAACTAATGAAAAACTGTTTTTT.

J is TRBJ2-7 and V is TRBV6-4; 10 nucleotides align to TRBD2. There are 15 residues in the CDR3. V shed 5 bases and J 2 bases; nucleotides not matched to a gene: 6. Germline V gives CDR1 MRHNA, CDR2 SNTAGT. CDR3 sequence reads: CASSTTSGYTYEQYF. CDR3 sequence (DNA): TGTGCCAGCAGTACGACTAGCGGGTATACCTACGAGCAGTACTTC.

This clonotype was found a few times. This sequence joins TRBV12-3 or TRBV12-4 and TRBJ2-1, with D tentatively TRBD2 (7 bases). V lost 7 bases and J lost 6, with 19 bases in between. The CDR3 sequence is 15 residues long. The CDR3 protein is CASNPRGASGNEQFF. CDR3 DNA sequence: TGTGCCAGCAACCCTCGGGGGGCTAGCGGCAATGAGCAGTTCTTC.

This clonotype was counted ten times or more. This sequence joins TRBV7-9 and TRBJ1-2; D gene ambiguous. This CDR3 has 13 residues. The ends were cut back, 0 bases at V and 4 bases at J, with 6 bases in the middle. Germline loops: CDR1 SEHNR, CDR2 FQNEAQ (reference sequence). The CDR3: CASSLAASYGYTF. The CDR3 DNA is TGTGCCAGCAGCTTAGCGGCTTCCTATGGCTACACCTTC. Variable domain in full (rest from reference TRBV7-9 and TRBJ1-2): DTGVSQNPRHKITKRGQNVTFRCDPISEHNRLYWYRQTLGQGPEFLTYFQNEAQLEKSRLLSDRFSAERPKGSFSTLEIQRTEQGDSAMYLCASSLAASYGYTFGSGTRLTVV.

In its sample, this clonotype was seen many times. The J gene is TRBJ1-1, the V gene TRBV24-1; 7 positions agree with TRBD1. Germline CDR1 is KGHDR and CDR2 is SFDVKD. This CDR3 region has 12 residues. Trimming at V came to 11 bases and at J to 4 bases, leaving 6 bases not matched to a gene. The CDR3 loop reads CANSGGTTEAFF. CDR3 bases: TGTGCCAATTCAGGGGGTACCACTGAAGCTTTCTTT.

This clonotype was picked up a small number of times. The chain recombines TRBV7-2 with TRBJ2-1; D unresolved. Deletions cut 2 bases from V and 7 bases from J, with 12 bases between. Germline loops: CDR1 SGHTA, CDR2 FQGNSA. This CDR3 comprises 14 residues. For the CDR3, the DNA is TGTGCCAGCAGCTTATATAGAGTAGAGAATGAGCAGTTCTTC. This translates into CASSLYRVENEQFF.

This clonotype was detected many times. The chain uses TRBV6-5 and TRBJ1-2; D gene uncertain. This CDR3 is 15 amino acids long. Trimming took off 5 bases at V and 6 bases at J, with 19 bases between the two ends. Germline V lookup: CDR1 MNHEY, CDR2 SVGAGI. The CDR3 region is CASSTYSGAVDGYTF. CDR3 coding DNA: TGTGCCAGCAGTACCTACAGTGGAGCGGTGGATGGCTACACCTTC.

This rearrangement joins TRBV7-9 to TRBJ1-1; 8 bases match TRBD1. Germline V gene sequence: CDR1 SEHNR, CDR2 FQNEAQ (reference sequence). The V and J ends lost 4 bases and 10 bases, in that order; junction bases with no gene match: 17. The CDR3 totals 16 residues. CDR3 sequence reads: CASSSRGLVPPPPAFF. For the CDR3, the DNA is TGTGCCAGCAGCTCCAGGGGGCTCGTACCACCCCCCCCAGCTTTCTTT. The whole variable domain, remainder taken from reference TRBV7-9 and TRBJ1-1, is DTGVSQNPRHKITKRGQNVTFRCDPISEHNRLYWYRQTLGQGPEFLTYFQNEAQLEKSRLLSDRFSAERPKGSFSTLEIQRTEQGDSAMYLCASSSRGLVPPPPAFFGQGTRLTVV.

There are many counts of this clonotype. The V call is TRBV19, the J call TRBJ2-2, with 7 bases aligning to TRBD2. The germline V gene encodes CDR1 LNHDA and CDR2 SQIVND (reference sequence). The junction had 9 bases not matched to a gene; V was cut back by 7 bases and J by 4 bases. This CDR3 region has 15 residues. The CDR3 is CASKGGARGTGELFF. The CDR3 nucleotides read TGTGCCAGTAAGGGAGGGGCGCGCGGCACCGGGGAGCTGTTTTTT.

This chain uses TRBV7-6 with TRBJ2-1; 10 bases fit TRBD2. The CDR3 runs to 15 residues. Trimming took 5 bases from V and 4 from J; bases not matched to a gene: 5. Germline V gene sequence: CDR1 SGHVS, CDR2 FNYEAQ. CDR3 sequence reads: CASSPGTSEYNEQFF. The DNA for the CDR3 is TGTGCCAGCAGCCCCGGGACTAGCGAATACAATGAGCAGTTCTTC. Supplemented by reference TRBV7-6 and TRBJ2-1, the full variable domain reads GAGVSQSPRYKVTKRGQDVALRCDPISGHVSLYWYRQALGQGPEFLTYFNYEAQQDKSGLPNDRFSAERPEGSISTLTIQRTEQRDSAMYRCASSPGTSEYNEQFFGPGTRLTVL.

The chain employs TRBV7-2 and TRBJ2-7; 8 bases agree with TRBD2. J gave up 6 bases and V 3 bases, and 7 bases lay outside the gene matches. Germline CDR1 is SGHTA and CDR2 is FQGNSA. The CDR3 consists of 14 residues. CDR3 in DNA: TGTGCCAGCAGCTTTAAACTAGCGGTTACCGAGCAGTACTTC. Its protein product is CASSFKLAVTEQYF.

The table lists this clonotype with many counts. The chain links TRBV6-5 to TRBJ2-3; D could derive from TRBD1 or TRBD2 (5 bases each). V was trimmed by 10 bases and J by 1 base, leaving 12 bases between them. Per the germline V gene, CDR1 is MNHEY and CDR2 is SVGAGI. CDR3 length equals 13 residues. CDR3 coding DNA: TGTGCCACCGAGGGGTCGGGCACAGATACGCAGTATTTT. It yields the protein CATEGSGTDTQYF.